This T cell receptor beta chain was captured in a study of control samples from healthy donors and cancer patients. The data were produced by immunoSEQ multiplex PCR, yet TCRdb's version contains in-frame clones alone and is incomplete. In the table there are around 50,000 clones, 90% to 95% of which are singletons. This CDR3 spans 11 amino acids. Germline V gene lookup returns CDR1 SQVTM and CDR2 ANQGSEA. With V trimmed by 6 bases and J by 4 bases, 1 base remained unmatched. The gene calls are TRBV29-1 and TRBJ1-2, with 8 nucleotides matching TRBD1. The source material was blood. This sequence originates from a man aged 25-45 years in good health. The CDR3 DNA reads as TGCAGCGTGGACAGGGCCTATGGCTACACCTTC. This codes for CSVDRAYGYTF.